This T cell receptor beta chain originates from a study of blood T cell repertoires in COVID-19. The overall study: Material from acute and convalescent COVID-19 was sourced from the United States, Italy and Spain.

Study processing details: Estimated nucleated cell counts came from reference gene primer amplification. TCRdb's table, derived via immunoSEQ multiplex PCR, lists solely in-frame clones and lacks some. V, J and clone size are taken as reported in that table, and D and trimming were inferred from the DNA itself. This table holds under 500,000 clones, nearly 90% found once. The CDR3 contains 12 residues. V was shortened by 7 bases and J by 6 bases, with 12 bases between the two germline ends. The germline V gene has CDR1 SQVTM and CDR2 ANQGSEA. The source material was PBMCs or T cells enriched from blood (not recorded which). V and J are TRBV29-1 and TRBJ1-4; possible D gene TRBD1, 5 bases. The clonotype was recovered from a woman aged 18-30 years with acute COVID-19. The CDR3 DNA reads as TGCAGCGCTGGAGGGACTTATGAAAAACTGTTTTTT. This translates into CSAGGTYEKLFF. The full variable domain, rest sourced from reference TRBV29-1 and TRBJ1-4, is SAVISQKPSRDICQRGTSLTIQCQVDSQVTMMFWYRQQPGQSLTLIATANQGSEATYESGFVIDKFPISRPNLTFSTLTVSNMSPEDSSIYLCSAGGTYEKLFFGSGTQLSVL.